This record concerns one T cell receptor (beta chain) sequence. The sample belongs to a study of identifying expanded T cells in peripheral blood. The table came from immunoSEQ multiplex PCR; TCRdb's copy has only in-frame clones and leaves some out. In the table there are 100,000 to 150,000 clones, about 86% of which are singletons. This TCR was recovered from a person aged 18 to 75 in good health. Sequenced: blood.

CDR3 region: CASSLFNNEQFF. CDR3 nucleotides: TGTGCCAGCAGTTTGTTTAACAATGAGCAGTTCTTC. V gene TRBV27 combines with J gene TRBJ2-1; D is unresolved. Germline CDR1 is MNHEY and CDR2 is SMNVEV (reference sequence). V was shortened by 3 bases and J by 5 bases, with 5 bases between the two germline ends. CDR3 length equals 12 residues.